The rows below give T cell receptor beta chains drawn from one sample of a study of blood T cell repertoires in COVID-19. Repertoires were generated with immunoSEQ multiplex PCR, while TCRdb's copy carries only in-frame clones and drops some. This sample has about 120,000 clones; about nine tenths occur once, and the top ten carry approximately 1.9%. Material for sequencing was peripheral blood. Every receptor here comes from a human donor with active COVID-19. The donor label of this sample is uncertain. Both conserved end residues are part of each CDR3. The D gene is left open where the match is weak. Clone size appears in some rows only: once, few, many, or a class for an expanded clone.

J gene: TRBJ2-4; D gene: -; clone size: -; V gene: TRBV4-3; CDR3 protein: CASSQDHHQQLVLAKNIQYF; CDR3 DNA: TGCGCCAGCAGCCAAGATCACCATCAACAGTTGGTTCTAGCCAAAAACATTCAGTACTTC
J gene: TRBJ1-4; D gene: TRBD1; clone size: once; V gene: TRBV5-6; CDR3 protein: CASSSTGGGTNEKLFF; CDR3 DNA: TGTGCCAGCAGCTCAACAGGGGGAGGAACTAATGAAAAACTGTTTTTT
J gene: TRBJ2-3; D gene: -; clone size: -; V gene: TRBV5-6; CDR3 protein: CASSLTGIRTDTQYF; CDR3 DNA: TGTGCCAGCAGCTTGACAGGGATTCGCACAGATACGCAGTATTTT
J gene: TRBJ2-5; D gene: -; clone size: -; V gene: TRBV19; CDR3 protein: CASSIGTFTDQETQYF; CDR3 DNA: TGTGCCAGTAGTATCGGAACCTTTACAGACCAAGAGACCCAGTACTTC
J gene: TRBJ1-1; D gene: -; clone size: -; V gene: TRBV4-2; CDR3 protein: CASSQIEGRRVHTEAFF; CDR3 DNA: TGTGCCAGCAGCCAAATAGAGGGGAGGAGGGTACACACTGAAGCTTTCTTT
J gene: TRBJ1-4; D gene: TRBD1; clone size: -; V gene: TRBV6-5; CDR3 protein: CASSPQTGDNEKLFF; CDR3 DNA: TGTGCCAGCAGTCCCCAGACAGGGGATAATGAAAAACTGTTTTTT
J gene: TRBJ1-2; D gene: TRBD1; clone size: once; V gene: TRBV19; CDR3 protein: CASSGQGATNYGYTF; CDR3 DNA: TGTGCCAGTAGTGGACAGGGGGCTACTAACTATGGCTACACCTTC
J gene: TRBJ2-2; D gene: -; clone size: -; V gene: TRBV6-5; CDR3 protein: CASSYVGSRPGELFF; CDR3 DNA: TGTGCCAGCAGTTACGTTGGTAGCCGTCCCGGGGAGCTGTTTTTT
J gene: TRBJ2-5; D gene: -; clone size: -; V gene: TRBV4-1; CDR3 protein: CASSHLRGGVETQYF; CDR3 DNA: TGCGCCAGCAGCCATCTGAGAGGGGGGGTCGAGACCCAGTACTTC
J gene: TRBJ2-1; D gene: -; clone size: -; V gene: TRBV9; CDR3 protein: CASSVGGVGVYNEQFF; CDR3 DNA: TGTGCCAGCAGCGTAGGGGGGGTCGGTGTCTACAATGAGCAGTTCTTC
J gene: TRBJ1-2; D gene: -; clone size: -; V gene: TRBV4-3; CDR3 protein: CASSQVHRIKVYGYTF; CDR3 DNA: TGCGCCAGCAGCCAAGTCCACAGGATCAAAGTCTATGGCTACACCTTC
J gene: TRBJ2-1; D gene: TRBD2; clone size: -; V gene: TRBV19; CDR3 protein: CASSISLAGGVYNEQFF; CDR3 DNA: TGTGCCAGTAGTATTAGTCTAGCGGGGGGTGTATACAATGAGCAGTTCTTC
J gene: TRBJ1-5; D gene: -; clone size: -; V gene: TRBV9; CDR3 protein: CASSHRADQPQHF; CDR3 DNA: TGTGCCAGCAGTCACAGGGCGGATCAGCCCCAGCATTTT
J gene: TRBJ2-5; D gene: TRBD2; clone size: -; V gene: TRBV5-5; CDR3 protein: CASSLYGTSGGLGETQYF; CDR3 DNA: TGTGCCAGCAGCTTATATGGGACTAGCGGGGGGCTTGGGGAGACCCAGTACTTC
J gene: TRBJ2-5; D gene: -; clone size: -; V gene: TRBV15; CDR3 protein: CATSRDKGGAQETQYF; CDR3 DNA: TGTGCCACCAGCAGAGACAAGGGGGGGGCCCAAGAGACCCAGTACTTC
J gene: TRBJ1-1; D gene: -; clone size: -; V gene: TRBV9; CDR3 protein: CASSVGRGTEAFF; CDR3 DNA: TGTGCCAGCAGCGTAGGCCGGGGCACTGAAGCTTTCTTT